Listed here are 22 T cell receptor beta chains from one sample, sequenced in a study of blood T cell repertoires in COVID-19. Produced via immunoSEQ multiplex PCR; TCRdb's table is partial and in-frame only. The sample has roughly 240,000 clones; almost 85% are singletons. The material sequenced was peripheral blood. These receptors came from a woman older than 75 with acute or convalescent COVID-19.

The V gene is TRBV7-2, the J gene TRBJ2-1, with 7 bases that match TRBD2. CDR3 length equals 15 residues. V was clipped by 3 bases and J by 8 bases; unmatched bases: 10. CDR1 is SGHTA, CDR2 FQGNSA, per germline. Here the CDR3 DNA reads TGTGCCAGCAGCTTCGCGGGCGGGAGTAGTGATGAGCAGTTCTTC. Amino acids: CASSFAGGSSDEQFF.

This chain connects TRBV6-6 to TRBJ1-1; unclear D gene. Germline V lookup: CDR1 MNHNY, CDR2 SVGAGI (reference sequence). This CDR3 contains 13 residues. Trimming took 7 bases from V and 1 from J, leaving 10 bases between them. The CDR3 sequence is CASTLEENTEAFF. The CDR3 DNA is TGTGCCAGCACCCTAGAAGAGAACACTGAAGCTTTCTTT.

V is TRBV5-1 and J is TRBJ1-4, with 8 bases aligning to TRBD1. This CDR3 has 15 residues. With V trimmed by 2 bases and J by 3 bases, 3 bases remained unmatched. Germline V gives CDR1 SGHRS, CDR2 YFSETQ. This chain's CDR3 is CASSFQGAANEKLFF. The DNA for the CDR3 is TGCGCCAGCAGCTTCCAGGGGGCGGCTAATGAAAAACTGTTTTTT.

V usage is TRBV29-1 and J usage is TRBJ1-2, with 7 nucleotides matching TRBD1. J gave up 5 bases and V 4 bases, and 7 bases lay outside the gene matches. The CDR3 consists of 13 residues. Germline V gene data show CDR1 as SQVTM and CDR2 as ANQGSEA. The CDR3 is CSVGDRDIYGYTF. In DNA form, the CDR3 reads TGCAGCGTTGGTGACAGGGATATTTATGGCTACACCTTC.

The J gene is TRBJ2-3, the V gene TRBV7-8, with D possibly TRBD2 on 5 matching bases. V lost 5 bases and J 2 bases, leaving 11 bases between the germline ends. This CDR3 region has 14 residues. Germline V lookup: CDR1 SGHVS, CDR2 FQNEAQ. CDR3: CASSPPLATDTQYF. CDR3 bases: TGTGCCAGCAGCCCCCCCCTAGCCACAGATACGCAGTATTTT.

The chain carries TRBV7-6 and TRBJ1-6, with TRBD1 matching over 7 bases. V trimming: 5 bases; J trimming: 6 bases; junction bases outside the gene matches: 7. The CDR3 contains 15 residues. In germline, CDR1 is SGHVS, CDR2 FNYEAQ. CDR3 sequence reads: CASSPRDSLNSPLHF. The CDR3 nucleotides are TGTGCCAGCAGCCCCCGGGACAGCCTTAATTCACCCCTCCACTTT.

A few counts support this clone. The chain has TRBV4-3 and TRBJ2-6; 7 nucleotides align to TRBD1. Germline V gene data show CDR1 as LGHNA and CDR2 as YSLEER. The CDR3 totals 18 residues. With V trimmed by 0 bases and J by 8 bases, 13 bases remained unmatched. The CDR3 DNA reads TGCGCCAGCAGCCAAGATCAGGACAGGACTTCTTGGTCCAACGTCCTGACTTTC. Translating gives CASSQDQDRTSWSNVLTF.

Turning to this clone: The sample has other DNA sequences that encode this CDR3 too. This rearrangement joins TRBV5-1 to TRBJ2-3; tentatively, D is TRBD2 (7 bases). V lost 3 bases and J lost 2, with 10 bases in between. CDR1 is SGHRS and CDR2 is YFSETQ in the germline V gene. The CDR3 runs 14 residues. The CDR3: CASSSGGYTDTQYF. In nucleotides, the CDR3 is TGCGCCAGCAGCTCGGGGGGCTACACAGATACGCAGTATTTT.

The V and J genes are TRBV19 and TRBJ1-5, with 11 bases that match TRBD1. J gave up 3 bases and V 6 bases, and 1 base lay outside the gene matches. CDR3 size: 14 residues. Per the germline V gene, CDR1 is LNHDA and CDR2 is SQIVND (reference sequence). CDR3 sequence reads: CASRDRGLNQPQHF. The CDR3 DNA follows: TGTGCCAGTAGGGACAGGGGGCTCAATCAGCCCCAGCATTTT.

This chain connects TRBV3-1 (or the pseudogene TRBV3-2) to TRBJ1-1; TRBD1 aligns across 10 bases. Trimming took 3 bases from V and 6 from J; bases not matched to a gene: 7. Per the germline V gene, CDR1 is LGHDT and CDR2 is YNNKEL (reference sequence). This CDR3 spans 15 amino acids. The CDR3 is CASSHLRDRGAEAFF. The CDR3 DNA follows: TGTGCCAGCAGCCACCTCCGGGACAGGGGTGCTGAAGCTTTCTTT.

DNA for the CDR3: TGTGCCAGCAGCTTGGTCGGGGAGGGGGAAAAACTGTTTTTT. Amino acids: CASSLVGEGEKLFF. The chain links TRBV5-4 to TRBJ1-4; a weak D match, TRBD1 (5 bases). Looked up from germline, CDR1 is SGHNT and CDR2 is YYREEE (reference sequence). The CDR3 contains 14 residues. The ends were cut back, 0 bases at V and 8 bases at J, with 11 bases in the middle. The full variable domain, its missing parts supplied by reference TRBV5-4 and TRBJ1-4, is ETGVTQSPTHLIKTRGQQVTLRCSSQSGHNTVSWYQQALGQGPQFIFQYYREEENGRGNFPPRFSGLQFPNYSSELNVNALELDDSALYLCASSLVGEGEKLFFGSGTQLSVL.

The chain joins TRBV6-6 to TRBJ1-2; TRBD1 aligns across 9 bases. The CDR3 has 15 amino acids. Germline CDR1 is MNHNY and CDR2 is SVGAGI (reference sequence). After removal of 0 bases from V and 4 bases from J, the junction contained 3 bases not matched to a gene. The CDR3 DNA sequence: TGTGCCAGCAGTTACTCGACAGGGGGGTTCTATGGCTACACCTTC. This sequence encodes CASSYSTGGFYGYTF.

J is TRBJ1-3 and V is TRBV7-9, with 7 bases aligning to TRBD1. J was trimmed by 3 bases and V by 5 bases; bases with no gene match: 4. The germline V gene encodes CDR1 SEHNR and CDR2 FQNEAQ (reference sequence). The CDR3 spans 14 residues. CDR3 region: CASSLRTGGNTIYF. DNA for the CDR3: TGTGCCAGCAGCCTACGGACAGGTGGAAACACCATATATTTT.

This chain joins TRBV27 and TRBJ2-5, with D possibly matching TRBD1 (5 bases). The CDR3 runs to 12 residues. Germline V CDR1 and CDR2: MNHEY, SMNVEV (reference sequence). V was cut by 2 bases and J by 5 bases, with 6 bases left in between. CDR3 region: CASSLPGETQYF. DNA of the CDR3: TGTGCCAGCAGTTTACCAGGGGAGACCCAGTACTTC.

The CDR3 spells CASSLASTGGEDGKLFF. CDR3 nucleotide sequence: TGTGCCAGCAGTTTAGCGTCGACAGGGGGCGAAGATGGAAAACTGTTTTTT. This sequence joins TRBV27 and TRBJ1-4; 10 bases map to TRBD1. Germline V gives CDR1 MNHEY, CDR2 SMNVEV (reference sequence). V dropped 2 bases and J dropped 10; count of bases not matched to a gene: 13. This CDR3 is built from 17 residues.

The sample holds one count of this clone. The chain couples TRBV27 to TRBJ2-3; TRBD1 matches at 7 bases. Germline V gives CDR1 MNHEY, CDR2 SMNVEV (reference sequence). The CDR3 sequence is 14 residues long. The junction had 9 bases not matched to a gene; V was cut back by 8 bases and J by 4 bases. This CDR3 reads CASARQGRADTQYF. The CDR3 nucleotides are TGTGCCAGCGCCCGACAGGGTAGGGCAGATACGCAGTATTTT.

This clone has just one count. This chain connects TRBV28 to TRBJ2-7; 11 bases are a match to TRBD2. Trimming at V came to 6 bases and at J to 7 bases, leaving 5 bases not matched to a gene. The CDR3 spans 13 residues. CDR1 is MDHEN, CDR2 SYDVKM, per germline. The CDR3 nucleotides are TGTGCCAGCAGACTAGCGGGAGCAGGTGAGCAGTACTTC. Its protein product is CASRLAGAGEQYF.

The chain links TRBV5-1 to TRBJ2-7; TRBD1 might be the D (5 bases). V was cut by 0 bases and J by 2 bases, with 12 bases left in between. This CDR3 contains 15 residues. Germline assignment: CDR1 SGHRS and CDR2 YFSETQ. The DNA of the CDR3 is TGCGCCAGCAGCTTGGGAGGTGCAGGGCCCTACGAGCAGTACTTC. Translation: CASSLGGAGPYEQYF.

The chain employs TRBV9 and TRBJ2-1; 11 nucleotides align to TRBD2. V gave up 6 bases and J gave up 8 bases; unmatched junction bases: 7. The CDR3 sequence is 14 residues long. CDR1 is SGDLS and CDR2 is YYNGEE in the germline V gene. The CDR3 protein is CASTSGGNVDEQFF. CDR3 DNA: TGTGCCAGCACTAGCGGGGGGAATGTCGATGAGCAGTTCTTC. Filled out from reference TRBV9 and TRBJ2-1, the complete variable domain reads DSGVTQTPKHLITATGQRVTLRCSPRSGDLSVYWYQQSLDQGLQFLIQYYNGEERAKGNILERFSAQQFPDLHSELNLSSLELGDSALYFCASTSGGNVDEQFFGPGTRLTVL.

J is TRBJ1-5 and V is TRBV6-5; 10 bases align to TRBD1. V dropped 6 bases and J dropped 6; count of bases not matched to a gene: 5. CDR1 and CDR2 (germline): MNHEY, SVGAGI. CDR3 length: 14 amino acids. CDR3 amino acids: CASRPTGGTQPQHF. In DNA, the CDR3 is TGTGCCAGCAGACCGACAGGGGGCACTCAGCCCCAGCATTTT.

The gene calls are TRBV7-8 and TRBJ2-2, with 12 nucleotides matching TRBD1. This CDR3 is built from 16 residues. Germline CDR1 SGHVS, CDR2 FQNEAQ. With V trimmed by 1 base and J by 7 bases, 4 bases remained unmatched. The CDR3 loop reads CASSLGDRGRHGELFF. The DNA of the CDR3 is TGTGCCAGCAGCTTAGGGGACAGGGGGCGTCACGGGGAGCTGTTTTTT.

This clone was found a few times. CDR3 loop: CASSESSGNYEQYF. The CDR3 bases are TGCGCCAGCAGTGAATCTAGCGGGAACTACGAGCAGTACTTC. J is TRBJ2-7 and V is TRBV10-1; TRBD2 agrees at 9 bases. With 3 bases clipped from V and 3 bases from J, the junction kept 3 bases outside the gene matches. The CDR3 extends over 14 amino acids. The germline CDR1 and CDR2 sequences are WNHNN and SYGVQD (reference sequence).